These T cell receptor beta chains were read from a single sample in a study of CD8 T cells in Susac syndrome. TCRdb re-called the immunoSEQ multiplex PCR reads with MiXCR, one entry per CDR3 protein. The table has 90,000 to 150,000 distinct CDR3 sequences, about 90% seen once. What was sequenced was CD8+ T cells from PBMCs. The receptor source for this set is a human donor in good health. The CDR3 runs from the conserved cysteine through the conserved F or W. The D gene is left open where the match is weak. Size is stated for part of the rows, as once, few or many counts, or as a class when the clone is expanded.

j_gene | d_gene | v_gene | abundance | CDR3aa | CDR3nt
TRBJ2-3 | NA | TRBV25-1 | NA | CASSEFGTDTQYF | TGTGCCAGCAGTGAATTTGGCACAGATACGCAGTATTTT
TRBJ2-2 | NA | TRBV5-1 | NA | CASRVQGTDTGELFF | TGCGCCAGCAGGGTCCAGGGGACGGACACCGGGGAGCTGTTTTTT
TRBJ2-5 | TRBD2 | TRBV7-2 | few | CASSLDKRGGRRETQYF | TGTGCCAGCAGCTTAGATAAGCGGGGGGGCCGTCGGGAGACCCAGTACTTC
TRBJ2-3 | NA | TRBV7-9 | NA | CARVEAGSDTQYF | TGTGCCAGGGTTGAAGCGGGCTCAGATACGCAGTATTTT
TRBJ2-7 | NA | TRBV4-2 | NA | CASSPLMGGGTYEQYF | TGTGCCAGCAGCCCTCTGATGGGCGGAGGCACCTACGAGCAGTACTTC
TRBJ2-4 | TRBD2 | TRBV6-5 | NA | CASSYERDGAKNIQYF | TGTGCCAGCAGTTACGAGCGGGATGGGGCCAAAAACATTCAGTACTTC
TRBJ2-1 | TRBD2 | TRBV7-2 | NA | CASRFSSGTGNEQFF | TGTGCCAGCAGGTTTTCTAGCGGGACGGGGAATGAGCAGTTCTTC
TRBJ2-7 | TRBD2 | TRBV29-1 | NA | CSVEWASGEQYF | TGCAGCGTTGAATGGGCTAGCGGCGAGCAGTACTTC
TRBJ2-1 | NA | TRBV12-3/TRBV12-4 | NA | CASSSGPRGGRYNEQFF | TGTGCCAGCAGTTCGGGACCCAGGGGAGGACGGTACAATGAGCAGTTCTTC
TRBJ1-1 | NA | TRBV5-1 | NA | CASSRLPAVNTEAFF | TGCGCCAGCAGCCGGCTCCCCGCAGTGAACACTGAAGCTTTCTTT
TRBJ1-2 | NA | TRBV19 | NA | CASSIGDGYTF | TGTGCCAGTAGTATAGGGGATGGCTACACCTTC
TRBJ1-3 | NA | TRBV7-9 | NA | CASIPAVRRRSGNTIYF | TGTGCCAGCATCCCCGCAGTTAGGAGAAGATCTGGAAACACCATATATTTT
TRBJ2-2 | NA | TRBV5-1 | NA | CASSLEASRTGELFF | TGCGCCAGCAGCTTGGAGGCTAGCAGGACCGGGGAGCTGTTTTTT
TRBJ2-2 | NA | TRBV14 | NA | CASSQRGPTNTGELFF | TGTGCCAGCAGCCAGCGTGGGCCTACGAACACCGGGGAGCTGTTTTTT
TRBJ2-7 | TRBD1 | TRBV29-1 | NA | CSVERQGQSYEQYF | TGCAGCGTTGAGAGACAGGGGCAGTCCTACGAGCAGTACTTC
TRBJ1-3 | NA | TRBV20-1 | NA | CSARDRGAIGNTIYF | TGCAGTGCTAGAGATCGGGGGGCGATTGGAAACACCATATATTTT
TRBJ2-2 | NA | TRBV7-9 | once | CASSFSSGAELFF | TGTGCCAGCAGCTTTTCTTCGGGGGCAGAGCTGTTTTTT
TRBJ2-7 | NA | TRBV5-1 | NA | CASSSRTGALDEQYF | TGCGCCAGCAGCAGTCGGACCGGGGCCCTCGACGAGCAGTACTTC
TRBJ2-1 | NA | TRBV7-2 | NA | CASSLLGGNSYNEQFF | TGTGCCAGCAGCTTACTTGGGGGCAATTCCTACAATGAGCAGTTCTTC
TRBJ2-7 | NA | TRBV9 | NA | CASSPRGFRDEQYF | TGTGCCAGCAGCCCCAGGGGTTTCAGGGACGAGCAGTACTTC
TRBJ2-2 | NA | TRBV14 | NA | CASSQDPRARHGELFF | TGTGCCAGCAGCCAAGACCCGAGGGCCAGACACGGGGAGCTGTTTTTT
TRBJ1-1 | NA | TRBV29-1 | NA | CSALRGHTEAFF | TGCAGCGCCCTCAGAGGGCACACTGAAGCTTTCTTT
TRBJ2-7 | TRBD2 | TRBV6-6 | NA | CASQAGGPYEQYF | TGTGCCAGCCAAGCGGGAGGCCCCTACGAGCAGTACTTC
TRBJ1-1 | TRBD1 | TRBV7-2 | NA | CASSPTGVRTEAFF | TGTGCCAGCAGCCCGACAGGGGTGAGAACTGAAGCTTTCTTT
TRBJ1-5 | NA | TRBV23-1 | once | CASSQSCSDYQPQHF | TGCGCCAGCAGTCAATCGTGCAGTGATTATCAGCCCCAGCATTTT
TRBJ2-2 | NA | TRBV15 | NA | CATSRDMGTGELFF | TGTGCCACCAGCAGAGACATGGGCACCGGGGAGCTGTTTTTT
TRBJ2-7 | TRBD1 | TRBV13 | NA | CASSAGTGKYEQYF | TGTGCCAGCAGCGCCGGGACAGGGAAGTACGAGCAGTACTTC
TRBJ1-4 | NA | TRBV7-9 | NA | CASSALDRGDEKLFF | TGTGCCAGCAGCGCTCTTGACCGAGGGGATGAAAAACTGTTTTTT
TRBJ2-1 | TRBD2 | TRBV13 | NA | CASSLGTSGAYNEQFF | TGTGCCAGCAGCTTAGGGACTAGCGGGGCCTACAATGAGCAGTTCTTC
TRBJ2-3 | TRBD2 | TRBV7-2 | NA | CASSPRLAGPTDTQYF | TGTGCCAGCAGCCCGCGGCTAGCGGGACCTACAGATACGCAGTATTTT
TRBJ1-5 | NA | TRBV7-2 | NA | CASSLAGGGNQPQHF | TGTGCCAGCAGCTTAGCTGGTGGTGGTAATCAGCCCCAGCATTTT
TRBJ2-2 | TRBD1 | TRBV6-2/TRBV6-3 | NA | CATRTPGQGAGGELFF | TGTGCCACCCGGACACCGGGACAGGGGGCTGGCGGGGAGCTGTTTTTT
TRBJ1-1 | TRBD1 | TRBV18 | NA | CASSQGQGNTEAFF | TGTGCCAGCTCCCAGGGACAGGGGAACACTGAAGCTTTCTTT
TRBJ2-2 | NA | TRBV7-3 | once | CASSLGLVGTGELFF | TGTGCCAGCAGCTTGGGGCTAGTGGGCACCGGGGAGCTGTTTTTT
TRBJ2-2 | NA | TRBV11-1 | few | CASSSRTAGELFF | TGTGCCAGCAGCTCACGGACGGCCGGGGAGCTGTTTTTT
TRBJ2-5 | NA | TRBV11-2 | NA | CASSPLRQAETQYF | TGTGCCAGCAGCCCCCTCCGACAGGCAGAGACCCAGTACTTC
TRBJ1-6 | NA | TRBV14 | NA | CASSQRVNSPLHF | TGTGCCAGCAGCCAACGTGTAAATTCACCCCTCCACTTT